Below, one TCR beta chain is given with its context. Antigen unknown. This specimen comes from a study of response to subunit inactivated influenza vaccine. This CDR3 has 15 amino acids. CDR1 is SGHRS, CDR2 YFSETQ, per germline. Trimming took 2 bases from V and 3 from J; bases not matched to a gene: 4. Whole-study results and caveats: The authors suggested that few new T cells are recruited per seasonal influenza vaccination.

In TCRdb, the RT-PCR reads were re-called with MiXCR into one record per CDR3 protein. Among roughly 700,000 distinct CDR3 sequences listed, 11% to 15% were seen once. The sample was PBMCs from blood, taken 14 to 15 days before vaccination. The genes are TRBV5-1 and TRBJ2-3; 9 nucleotides agree with TRBD2. The origin of this receptor is a man over 45 who received an inactivated influenza vaccine. CDR3 sequence (DNA): TGCGCCAGCAGCTTAGCTAGCGGGATGACAGATACGCAGTATTTT. Protein sequence: CASSLASGMTDTQYF.